These 27 T cell receptor beta chains were all obtained from the same sample, sequenced in a study of T and B cells in COVID-19 patients. TRB was amplified from about 260-540 ng of blood genomic DNA. BIOMED2 TRB-A/B primer pools were used in multiplex TRB PCR. One entry per CDR3 protein, called by TCRdb with MiXCR from the multiplex PCR reads. This table has roughly 11,000 distinct CDR3 sequences, about 31% appearing once. Sequencing was performed on blood. The receptors were gathered from a human donor who had recovered from COVID-19.

This clonotype was seen once. This sequence joins TRBV6-6 and TRBJ1-3; 9 positions match TRBD1. The CDR3 spans 17 residues. The V gene end was trimmed by 5 bases and the J gene end by 4 bases; junction bases not matched to a gene: 12. The germline CDR1 and CDR2 sequences are MNHNY and SVGAGI (reference sequence). CDR3 sequence: CASSPGTGPLQGNTIYF. CDR3 nucleotide sequence: TGTGCCAGCAGTCCCGGGACAGGGCCTCTACAGGGAAACACCATATATTTT.

This clonotype was picked up many times. The chain is built from TRBV19 and TRBJ1-5; 11 bases are a match to TRBD1. The CDR3 covers 16 residues. Germline trimming cut 10 bases from V and 0 bases from J; bases unmatched to any gene: 8. Germline CDR1 reads LNHDA; CDR2 reads SQIVND (reference sequence). The chain's CDR3 is CATHGQGAYSNQPQHF. The CDR3 nucleotides are TGTGCCACCCACGGACAGGGGGCTTATAGCAATCAGCCCCAGCATTTT.

This clonotype has just a few counts. The chain is built from TRBV12-3 or TRBV12-4 and TRBJ2-1, with 8 bases matching TRBD2. Germline trimming cut 3 bases from V and 4 bases from J; bases unmatched to any gene: 5. The CDR3 covers 15 residues. CDR3 loop: CASSFRLARYNEQFF. The DNA for the CDR3 is TGTGCCAGCAGTTTCCGACTAGCGCGATACAATGAGCAGTTCTTC.

This clonotype is classed as medium-sized. This chain uses TRBV18 with TRBJ2-7; no firm D call. Trimming removed 3 bases from V and 6 bases from J, with 12 bases in between. The CDR3 has 13 amino acids. Germline CDR1 is KGHSH and CDR2 is LQKENI. CDR3: CASSPAGQVEQYV. In DNA form, the CDR3 reads TGTGCCAGCTCACCCGCCGGGCAGGTCGAGCAGTACGTC.

This clonotype was found a few times. The rearrangement joins TRBV28 to TRBJ1-4; D ambiguous. The germline gives CDR1 MDHEN, CDR2 SYDVKM. The V end lost 3 bases, the J end lost 0 bases, and 5 bases lay between the germline ends. The CDR3 runs to 14 residues. Here the CDR3 reads CASSFGATNEKLFF. The CDR3 DNA reads as TGTGCCAGCAGTTTTGGAGCAACTAATGAAAAACTGTTTTTT.

The chain links TRBV30 to TRBJ1-1, with D uncertain. The germline V and J ends were trimmed by 0 bases and 11 bases, with 10 bases remaining between them. Germline V gene lookup returns CDR1 GTSNPN and CDR2 SVGIG (reference sequence). CDR3 length equals 11 residues. The chain's CDR3 is CAWSVGGEAFF. CDR3 nucleotides: TGTGCCTGGAGTGTAGGCGGGGAGGCTTTCTTT.

The CDR3 sequence: CASSLAPDGYEQYV. The CDR3 region has the DNA TGTGCCAGCAGCTTGGCTCCAGACGGTTACGAGCAGTACGTC. V and J are TRBV5-4 and TRBJ2-7; D remains ambiguous. Germline assignment: CDR1 SGHNT and CDR2 YYREEE (reference sequence). This CDR3 has 14 residues. With 0 bases removed from V and 4 bases from J, the gap between germline ends came to 11 bases.

Within the sample, this clonotype is medium-sized. The chain combines TRBV19 with TRBJ2-7; tentative D call: TRBD2 (5 bases). Germline V CDR1 and CDR2: LNHDA, SQIVND (reference sequence). V dropped 5 bases and J dropped 0 bases, with 14 bases sitting between them. CDR3 length: 15 amino acids. The CDR3 protein is CASSPWTGSSYEQYV. CDR3 nucleotide sequence: TGTGCCAGTAGTCCTTGGACGGGGAGCTCCTACGAGCAGTACGTC.

The V and J genes are TRBV11-3 and TRBJ2-1; TRBD1 aligns across 7 bases. Germline V lookup: CDR1 SGHNT, CDR2 YENEEA. The CDR3 is made up of 14 amino acids. V trimming: 5 bases; J trimming: 2 bases; junction bases outside the gene matches: 3. CDR3 nucleotides: TGTGCCAGCAGCCAAGGGACAGCCTACAATGAGCAGTTCTTC. Protein: CASSQGTAYNEQFF.

As concerns this clonotype: A read error may be the cause here, since a much bigger clone is one base away. As DNA, the CDR3 is TGTGCCAGCTCACCAGATACCGGGGAGCTGCTTTTT. This encodes CASSPDTGELLF. The chain employs TRBV18 and TRBJ2-2; TRBD2 might be the D (5 bases). Germline CDR1 KGHSH, CDR2 LQKENI. The CDR3 loop spans 12 amino acids.

This clonotype is medium-sized within its sample. V and J are TRBV30 and TRBJ2-3, with D hard to call. Germline V gene data show CDR1 as GTSNPN and CDR2 as SVGIG (reference sequence). This CDR3 comprises 15 residues. V lost 0 bases, J lost 3 bases, and 13 bases lay in between. CDR3 in amino acids: CAWSVGDTGTDTQYF. DNA for the CDR3: TGTGCCTGGAGTGTAGGCGATACTGGAACAGATACGCAGTATTTT.

The genes are TRBV19 and TRBJ1-1; a possible D gene is TRBD1 (6 bases). The germline V gene encodes CDR1 LNHDA and CDR2 SQIVND (reference sequence). The CDR3 loop spans 13 amino acids. V was cut by 5 bases and J by 3 bases, with 10 bases left in between. The CDR3 region is CASSSRGDTEAFF. The CDR3 DNA follows: TGTGCCAGTAGTTCGAGGGGGGACACTGAAGCTTTCTTT.

The V call is TRBV27, the J call TRBJ1-2; D is perhaps TRBD1 (5 bases). Germline V gene sequence: CDR1 MNHEY, CDR2 SMNVEV (reference sequence). CDR3 length: 12 amino acids. Trimming left V 5 bases short and J 8 bases short, with 12 bases between. The CDR3 DNA reads TGTGCCAGCAGTGGGGCCGGACTCGGCTACACCTTC. Amino acid sequence: CASSGAGLGYTF.

This chain links TRBV19 with TRBJ2-2; 9 nucleotides align to TRBD2. CDR3 length: 17 residues. The trim removed 5 bases at V and 4 bases at J, leaving 11 bases unmatched. Germline CDR1 reads LNHDA; CDR2 reads SQIVND (reference sequence). CDR3 amino acids: CASSPRRGGRGTGELFF. CDR3 bases: TGTGCCAGTAGTCCGCGGAGGGGCGGGAGGGGCACCGGGGAGCTGTTTTTT.

The chain employs TRBV19 and TRBJ2-7; 10 bases match TRBD2. Trimming cost V 6 bases and J 4 bases; bases outside gene matches: 3. CDR1 and CDR2 from the germline V gene are LNHDA and SQIVND (reference sequence). The CDR3 is 13 residues long. The CDR3 DNA reads TGTGCCAGTAGCCCGACTAGCGGGTACGAGCAGTACTTC. This sequence encodes CASSPTSGYEQYF. Drawing the rest from reference TRBV19 and TRBJ2-7, the complete variable domain is DGGITQSPKYLFRKEGQNVTLSCEQNLNHDAMYWYRQDPGQGLRLIYYSQIVNDFQKGDIAEGYSVSREKKESFPLTVTSAQKNPTAFYLCASSPTSGYEQYFGPGTRLTVT.

This clonotype has just a few counts. The chain joins TRBV6-5 to TRBJ1-5; 8 positions agree with TRBD1. The CDR3 runs to 15 residues. V trimming: 5 bases; J trimming: 7 bases; junction bases outside the gene matches: 10. Germline CDR1 MNHEY, CDR2 SVGAGI. CDR3 bases: TGTGCCAGCAGTCTCCAGACAGGGGTTGGACAGCCCCAGCATTTT. Residues: CASSLQTGVGQPQHF.

This clonotype qualifies as medium-sized (0.01 to 0.1%). J is TRBJ1-1 and V is TRBV11-3; D remains ambiguous. Germline V gene lookup returns CDR1 SGHNT and CDR2 YENEEA. Trimming shortened V by 5 bases and J by 6 bases, and 13 bases separated the two germline ends. This CDR3 has 13 residues. DNA for the CDR3: TGTGCCAGCAGCCCCACCAGGTGGTCTGAAGCTTTCTTT. As protein: CASSPTRWSEAFF.

By share of the sample, this clonotype is medium-sized. The chain has TRBV19 and TRBJ2-1, with 11 bases aligning to TRBD2. The CDR3 totals 17 residues. V was pared by 6 bases and J by 4 bases, with 11 bases of the junction left unmatched. From germline, CDR1 is LNHDA and CDR2 SQIVND (reference sequence). CDR3 nucleotides: TGTGCCAGTAGGCCTCCGACCGGGACTAGCGGATACAATGAGCAGTTCTTC. Translated, it gives CASRPPTGTSGYNEQFF.

This clonotype was recorded at least ten times. The gene calls are TRBV27 and TRBJ2-7; weak D call: TRBD1 (6 bases). Deletions cut 3 bases from V and 3 bases from J, with 15 bases between. This CDR3 has 15 residues. In germline, CDR1 is MNHEY, CDR2 SMNVEV (reference sequence). Here the CDR3 reads CASSFTGTLSYEQYF. CDR3 in DNA: TGTGCCAGCAGTTTCACCGGGACATTAAGCTACGAGCAGTACTTC.

Ten or more counts support this clonotype. The genes are TRBV12-3 or TRBV12-4 and TRBJ2-7; D may be TRBD1 or TRBD2 (5 bases each). V shed 3 bases and J shed 5 bases, with 14 bases lying between them. The CDR3 is 14 amino acids. The CDR3 here is CASSLSGRWNEQYF. Here the CDR3 DNA reads TGTGCCAGCAGTTTGTCGGGGCGATGGAACGAGCAGTACTTC.

This rearrangement joins TRBV6-5 to TRBJ1-5; D gene unclear. Germline lookup yields CDR1 MNHEY and CDR2 SVGAGI. The length of the CDR3 is 17 residues. Between the trimmed V and J ends, which lost 6 bases and 0 bases, there was a span of 18 bases. CDR3 coding DNA: TGTGCCAGCAGCCCCCTAACCGGGTCTTATAGCAATCAGCCCCAGCATTTT. It specifies CASSPLTGSYSNQPQHF.

Remarks on this clonotype: A much larger clone is a single base away; this may be a read error. The chain is built from TRBV27 and TRBJ2-7; D is uncertain. The CDR3 is 11 residues long. Germline V lookup: CDR1 MNHEY, CDR2 SMNVEV (reference sequence). V lost 8 bases, J lost 6 bases, and 11 bases lay in between. For the CDR3, the DNA is TGTGCCAGCCGTCCTAAACGCGAGCAGTACTTC. This encodes CASRPKREQYF.

This clonotype was recorded only once. This sequence may be a read error, since a much larger clone differs from it by one base. The chain recombines TRBV6-5 with TRBJ2-2, with D perhaps TRBD2 (5 bases). V lost 6 bases and J 5 bases, leaving 13 bases between the germline ends. The CDR3 sequence is 14 residues long. Germline V gives CDR1 MNHEY, CDR2 SVGAGI. For the CDR3, the DNA is TGTGCCAGCAGCGTTCACCGGGAAACCGGGGAGCTGTTTTTT. Encoded protein: CASSVHRETGELFF.

This clonotype was counted only a few times. This chain uses TRBV5-5 with TRBJ2-5; the D gene is possibly TRBD1 (6 bases). Germline CDR1 reads SGHKS; CDR2 reads YYEKEE (reference sequence). Trimming removed 4 bases from V and 3 bases from J, with 13 bases in between. CDR3 length: 14 residues. The CDR3 DNA follows: TGTGCCAGCAGCCTCTGGGGGACAAAAGAGACCCAGTACTTC. Translation: CASSLWGTKETQYF.

This clonotype is labeled as medium-sized. The chain links TRBV29-1 to TRBJ2-1; D unresolved. The V end lost 4 bases, the J end lost 0 bases, and 7 bases lay between the germline ends. This CDR3 spans 13 amino acids. Germline CDR1 is SQVTM and CDR2 is ANQGSEA. The CDR3 DNA follows: TGCAGCGTTGGGCAGAGCTCCTACAATGAGCAGTTCTTC. Amino acid sequence: CSVGQSSYNEQFF.

CDR3 nucleotide sequence: TGTGCCAGCAGCTTCGATAGAGGGGCGATCAATCAGCCCCAGCATTTT. Protein sequence: CASSFDRGAINQPQHF. The chain is built from TRBV5-5 and TRBJ1-5; tentative D call: TRBD1 (5 bases). In germline, CDR1 is SGHKS, CDR2 YYEKEE (reference sequence). This CDR3 has 16 residues. V lost 2 bases to trimming and J lost 3 bases, with 15 bases between them.

The chain recombines TRBV20-1 with TRBJ2-1, with 11 bases aligning to TRBD2. Germline V lookup: CDR1 DFQATT, CDR2 SNEGSKA (reference sequence). Trimming took 6 bases from V and 4 from J; bases not matched to a gene: 8. This CDR3 has 15 amino acids. CDR3 amino acids: CSATLTSGSYNEQFF. CDR3 DNA: TGCAGTGCAACCCTTACTAGCGGGAGTTACAATGAGCAGTTCTTC.